The 19 T cell receptor beta chains below were found in one sample sequenced in a study of siplizumab effects on memory and regulatory T cells. Their recognized antigens are unknown. An approximately 6-day coculture at 37°C was performed with the mixed lymphocyte reaction cells. Measured with immunoSEQ multiplex PCR; TCRdb has only the in-frame clones, and not every one. The sample lists over 14,000 clones; around 49% were seen once. Sequenced: CFSE-low (dividing) CD4+ T cells sorted from an allogeneic mixed lymphocyte reaction. These receptors were collected from a human donor in good health; the cells came from an allogeneic mixed lymphocyte reaction.

In this sample, this clone turned up a few times. J is TRBJ1-4 and V is TRBV18, with 7 bases that match TRBD1. V was pared by 2 bases and J by 7 bases, with 7 bases of the junction left unmatched. Germline CDR1 is KGHSH and CDR2 is LQKENI. The CDR3 runs 15 residues. CDR3 in amino acids: CASSPRQGSVEKLFF. As DNA, the CDR3 is TGTGCCAGCTCACCAAGACAGGGCTCGGTTGAAAAACTGTTTTTT.

The chain joins TRBV6-5 to TRBJ2-5, with 8 bases aligning to TRBD1. V shed 5 bases and J 1 base; nucleotides not matched to a gene: 3. This CDR3 contains 14 residues. In germline, CDR1 is MNHEY, CDR2 SVGAGI. CDR3 loop: CASSAGQAQETQYF. In nucleotides, the CDR3 is TGTGCCAGCAGTGCGGGACAGGCCCAAGAGACCCAGTACTTC.

This clone was found a few times. The J gene is TRBJ1-3, the V gene TRBV2; TRBD1 agrees at 7 bases. The CDR3 contains 13 residues. Per the germline V gene, CDR1 is SNHLY and CDR2 is FYNNEI. J was trimmed by 4 bases and V by 9 bases; bases with no gene match: 6. The DNA for the CDR3 is TGTGCCAGTTCGGACAGGAGGGGAAACACCATATATTTT. This sequence encodes CASSDRRGNTIYF. The full variable domain, its missing parts supplied by reference TRBV2 and TRBJ1-3, is EPEVTQTPSHQVTQMGQEVILRCVPISNHLYFYWYRQILGQKVEFLVSFYNNEISEKSEIFDDQFSVERPDGSNFTLKIRSTKLEDSAMYFCASSDRRGNTIYFGEGSWLTVV.

The CDR3: CAISRTGGEGYEQYF. CDR3 nucleotide sequence: TGTGCCATCTCAAGGACAGGGGGCGAGGGCTACGAGCAGTACTTC. V and J are TRBV10-3 and TRBJ2-7; TRBD1 matches 11 bases. The ends lost 8 bases at V and 3 bases at J; junction bases unmatched: 9. CDR1 ENHRY and CDR2 SYGVKD come from the germline V gene. The CDR3 is 15 amino acids.

This chain joins TRBV5-8 and TRBJ1-1; unclear D gene. This CDR3 comprises 16 residues. V was cut by 1 base and J by 1 base, with 14 bases left in between. Germline CDR1 and CDR2: SGHTS and YDEGEE. This chain's CDR3 is CASSLFRGVRNTEAFF. The CDR3 bases are TGTGCCAGCAGCTTGTTTCGTGGGGTACGGAACACTGAAGCTTTCTTT.

In this sample, this clone turned up a few times. The genes are TRBV5-1 and TRBJ2-7; TRBD1 matches at 7 bases. V lost 2 bases to trimming and J lost 2 bases; unmatched junction nucleotides: 7. Germline V gene sequence: CDR1 SGHRS, CDR2 YFSETQ. This CDR3 is built from 15 residues. The CDR3 DNA follows: TGCGCCAGCAGCTTACAGGGGATTACGGCCTACGAGCAGTACTTC. It translates to CASSLQGITAYEQYF.

This chain connects TRBV6-5 to TRBJ2-3; D remains ambiguous. The CDR3 runs to 12 residues. V was cut by 6 bases and J by 4 bases, with 8 bases left in between. Germline V lookup: CDR1 MNHEY, CDR2 SVGAGI. The CDR3 spells CASRLESDTQYF. CDR3 sequence (DNA): TGTGCCAGCAGATTAGAATCAGATACGCAGTATTTT.

This clone showed up just a few times. This chain connects TRBV11-3 to TRBJ1-1, with TRBD1 identical over 7 bases. The CDR3 sequence is 15 residues long. Germline V gives CDR1 SGHNT, CDR2 YENEEA. V lost 5 bases and J lost 0; bases outside the gene matches: 6. CDR3 coding DNA: TGTGCCAGCAGCACCGCGACAGGGATGAACACTGAAGCTTTCTTT. Protein sequence: CASSTATGMNTEAFF.

This chain connects TRBV28 to TRBJ2-7; 8 bases fit TRBD2. CDR3 length: 12 residues. Germline CDR1 MDHEN, CDR2 SYDVKM. Trimming at V came to 8 bases and at J to 2 bases, leaving 2 bases not matched to a gene. The CDR3 DNA is TGTGCCAGCCGTAGCGGGACCTACGAGCAGTACTTC. It translates to CASRSGTYEQYF.

This clone turned up a few times. V usage is TRBV28 and J usage is TRBJ2-7, with TRBD2 matching over 12 bases. J lost 6 bases, V lost 10 bases, and 13 bases had no gene match. The CDR3 has 15 residues. The germline V gene encodes CDR1 MDHEN and CDR2 SYDVKM. The CDR3 spells CATGTSGSRFGEQYF. DNA for the CDR3: TGTGCCACCGGGACTAGCGGGTCAAGATTTGGCGAGCAGTACTTC.

This chain links TRBV6-5 with TRBJ1-4; D call uncertain. There are 15 residues in the CDR3. V lost 6 bases and J 3 bases, leaving 14 bases between the germline ends. Germline CDR1 and CDR2: MNHEY and SVGAGI. In DNA form, the CDR3 reads TGTGCCAGCAGGACCGGTACCGCGTCTAATGAAAAACTGTTTTTT. Protein product: CASRTGTASNEKLFF.

The chain is built from TRBV7-3 and TRBJ1-6; 8 positions match TRBD1. The germline V gene has CDR1 SGHTA and CDR2 FQGTGA. V trimming: 4 bases; J trimming: 10 bases; junction bases outside the gene matches: 6. The CDR3 has 14 residues. The DNA for the CDR3 is TGTGCCAGCAGCTACAGACAGGGGAGGTCACCCCTCCACTTT. It translates to CASSYRQGRSPLHF.

DNA of the CDR3: TGTGCCAGCAGCTGGGGGACTAGCCACCTTCTCGACGAGCAGTACTTC. Its translation: CASSWGTSHLLDEQYF. The V and J genes are TRBV5-5 and TRBJ2-7, with 9 bases aligning to TRBD2. V shed 3 bases and J 5 bases; nucleotides not matched to a gene: 12. Germline CDR1 reads SGHKS; CDR2 reads YYEKEE (reference sequence). This CDR3 has 16 residues.

The chain couples TRBV18 to TRBJ2-2; D unclear. Per the germline V gene, CDR1 is KGHSH and CDR2 is LQKENI. This CDR3 is built from 16 residues. With 5 bases removed from V and 0 bases from J, the gap between germline ends came to 13 bases. This CDR3 reads CASSSFVQANTGELFF. The CDR3 nucleotides read TGTGCCAGCTCATCGTTCGTCCAGGCGAACACCGGGGAGCTGTTTTTT.

This chain links TRBV6-1 with TRBJ1-2, with D possibly TRBD1 on 5 matching bases. Germline lookup yields CDR1 MNHNS and CDR2 SASEGT. V lost 6 bases, J lost 8 bases, and 16 bases lay in between. This CDR3 spans 13 amino acids. CDR3: CASRRARGSGYTF. The CDR3 DNA follows: TGTGCCAGCAGAAGAGCTAGGGGTTCGGGCTACACCTTC.

This chain uses TRBV20-1 with TRBJ2-1; D remains ambiguous. Germline-derived CDR1 and CDR2 are DFQATT and SNEGSKA (reference sequence). The V gene lost 3 bases and the J gene lost 5 bases, with 2 bases spanning the gap. This CDR3 has 10 residues. CDR3: CSASDNEQFF. The CDR3 DNA is TGCAGTGCTAGCGACAATGAGCAGTTCTTC.

The V call is TRBV10-3, the J call TRBJ2-7; no firm D call. The CDR3 spans 12 residues. Germline assignment: CDR1 ENHRY and CDR2 SYGVKD. Trimming cost V 6 bases and J 0 bases, with 6 bases left between them. CDR3 sequence reads: CAIRVSSYEQYF. The DNA for the CDR3 is TGTGCCATCAGAGTAAGCTCCTACGAGCAGTACTTC.

V usage is TRBV4-2 and J usage is TRBJ2-1, with unresolved D. The germline CDR1 and CDR2 sequences are LGHNA and YNFKEQ. The CDR3 is 16 amino acids. Trimming cost V 2 bases and J 0 bases, with 11 bases left between them. The CDR3 nucleotides are TGTGCCAGCAGCCAATCCCCACAGATCTCCTACAATGAGCAGTTCTTC. It specifies CASSQSPQISYNEQFF.

This rearrangement joins TRBV18 to TRBJ1-3, with 10 bases identical to TRBD1. The junction had 3 bases not matched to a gene; V was cut back by 3 bases and J by 4 bases. The CDR3 covers 15 residues. Germline V lookup: CDR1 KGHSH, CDR2 LQKENI. CDR3 sequence: CASSPGQGRGNTIYF. The CDR3 bases are TGTGCCAGCTCACCGGGACAGGGGAGAGGAAACACCATATATTTT.